Below are 17 T cell receptor beta chains sequenced from a single sample in a study of blood T cell repertoires in COVID-19. Data came from immunoSEQ multiplex PCR; TCRdb stores just in-frame clones and leaves some out. The table shows fewer than 300,000 clones, with roughly 90% occurring only once. Sequences were obtained from peripheral blood. The receptors originated from a man younger than 30 with active or convalescent COVID-19.

DNA of the CDR3: TGTGCCAGCAGTCGTCCGGGACAGCTTAATGAAAAACTGTTTTTT. As protein: CASSRPGQLNEKLFF. The J gene is TRBJ1-4, the V gene TRBV6-2 or TRBV6-3; 7 nucleotides line up with TRBD1. CDR3 length: 15 amino acids. After removal of 5 bases from V and 4 bases from J, the junction contained 7 bases not matched to a gene. Germline V lookup: CDR1 MNHEY, CDR2 SVGEGT.

The gene calls are TRBV5-1 and TRBJ2-7, with D possibly TRBD2 on 5 matching bases. CDR1 and CDR2 (germline): SGHRS, YFSETQ. Trimming cost V 4 bases and J 3 bases, with 14 bases left between them. The CDR3 runs to 14 residues. The CDR3 region has the DNA TGCGCCAGCAGCCCGGACTCCCGGGGCTACGAGCAGTACTTC. Protein product: CASSPDSRGYEQYF.

The rearrangement joins TRBV7-2 to TRBJ1-1; no clear D gene. CDR3 size: 10 residues. Germline CDR1 is SGHTA and CDR2 is FQGNSA. With 3 bases removed from V and 8 bases from J, the gap between germline ends came to 4 bases. CDR3: CASSFREAFF. The CDR3 nucleotides read TGTGCCAGCAGCTTCAGAGAAGCTTTCTTT.

The chain recombines TRBV9 with TRBJ2-5, with a possible D match to TRBD1 (6 bases). Germline V lookup: CDR1 SGDLS, CDR2 YYNGEE. Trimming stripped 5 bases from V and 7 bases from J, with 15 bases between. The CDR3 sequence is 13 residues long. The CDR3 loop reads CASRSTGSGTQYF. The CDR3 DNA is TGTGCCAGCAGGTCCACAGGGAGCGGGACCCAGTACTTC.

The V call is TRBV4-1, the J call TRBJ2-1; 8 bases match TRBD2. Unmatched junction bases numbered 8, after V lost 0 bases and J lost 7 bases. Germline lookup yields CDR1 MGHRA and CDR2 YSYEKL. The CDR3 sequence is 16 residues long. CDR3 nucleotide sequence: TGCGCCAGCAGCCAAGAGGGACGCGGGGGGTGGAATGAGCAGTTCTTC. Amino acid sequence: CASSQEGRGGWNEQFF.

This chain joins TRBV5-6 and TRBJ2-7; the match to TRBD1 covers 8 bases. J lost 3 bases, V lost 5 bases, and 7 bases had no gene match. The germline CDR1 and CDR2 sequences are SGHDT and YYEEEE. The CDR3 runs 14 residues. The CDR3 sequence: CASRTGTGNYEQYF. As DNA, the CDR3 is TGTGCCAGCAGGACCGGGACAGGAAACTACGAGCAGTACTTC.

This clone appeared once. The rearrangement joins TRBV19 to TRBJ1-6; D perhaps matches TRBD1 (5 bases). V lost 1 base and J 4 bases, leaving 8 bases between the germline ends. CDR1 is LNHDA, CDR2 SQIVND, per germline (reference sequence). The length of the CDR3 is 15 residues. CDR3 loop: CASSIVTAYNSPLHF. CDR3 DNA: TGTGCCAGTAGTATAGTGACAGCGTATAATTCACCCCTCCACTTT.

The chain is built from TRBV4-1 and TRBJ2-3; 13 positions agree with TRBD2. V shed 4 bases and J 1 base; nucleotides not matched to a gene: 8. Per the germline V gene, CDR1 is MGHRA and CDR2 is YSYEKL. The CDR3 sequence is 18 residues long. This CDR3 is CASSPFTSGGAGTDTQYF. CDR3 DNA: TGCGCCAGCAGCCCATTCACTAGCGGGGGGGCCGGCACAGATACGCAGTATTTT.

This chain uses TRBV18 with TRBJ2-1; 11 bases line up with TRBD1. This CDR3 has 16 amino acids. CDR1 is KGHSH and CDR2 is LQKENI in the germline V gene. Germline trimming cut 7 bases from V and 3 bases from J; bases unmatched to any gene: 8. The CDR3 region has the DNA TGTGCCAGCTATCCCGGGACAGGGGGAGTCTACAATGAGCAGTTCTTC. Protein sequence: CASYPGTGGVYNEQFF.

The chain recombines TRBV27 with TRBJ2-5; maybe TRBD2 (6 bases). Looked up from germline, CDR1 is MNHEY and CDR2 is SMNVEV (reference sequence). This CDR3 is 14 amino acids long. Trimming removed 2 bases at V and 2 bases at J, with 9 bases between. The CDR3 reads CASSLRDSQETQYF. The CDR3 DNA follows: TGTGCCAGCAGTTTAAGGGACTCTCAAGAGACCCAGTACTTC.

V and J are TRBV7-2 and TRBJ1-4, with 8 bases fitting TRBD1. The CDR3 has 12 residues. Germline V gene data show CDR1 as SGHTA and CDR2 as FQGNSA. V shed 2 bases, J shed 12 bases, and the junction held 2 bases outside the gene matches. Here the CDR3 reads CASSLRGQELFF. In DNA, the CDR3 is TGTGCCAGCAGCTTAAGGGGACAGGAACTGTTTTTT.

V and J are TRBV2 and TRBJ1-1; tentatively, D is TRBD1 (5 bases). This CDR3 is 15 amino acids long. The V end was cut by 6 bases, the J end by 1 base, with 15 bases between. Germline V lookup: CDR1 SNHLY, CDR2 FYNNEI. Here the CDR3 DNA reads TGTGCCAGCAGAATGGGCTGGACAACGAACACTGAAGCTTTCTTT. It encodes CASRMGWTTNTEAFF. The full variable domain, rest sourced from reference TRBV2 and TRBJ1-1, is EPEVTQTPSHQVTQMGQEVILRCVPISNHLYFYWYRQILGQKVEFLVSFYNNEISEKSEIFDDQFSVERPDGSNFTLKIRSTKLEDSAMYFCASRMGWTTNTEAFFGQGTRLTVV.

V gene TRBV5-1 combines with J gene TRBJ1-5; no definite D call. The CDR3 runs to 14 residues. Germline values: CDR1 SGHRS, CDR2 YFSETQ. V lost 1 base, J lost 7 bases, and 12 bases lay in between. For the CDR3, the DNA is TGCGCCAGCAGCTTGTCCTCGGGAGGGCAGCCCCAGCATTTT. Amino acid sequence: CASSLSSGGQPQHF.

The chain combines TRBV5-6 with TRBJ1-5; TRBD1 matches at 9 bases. V lost 4 bases and J lost 6; bases outside the gene matches: 5. The CDR3 runs 14 residues. CDR1 and CDR2 from the germline V gene are SGHDT and YYEEEE. CDR3 coding DNA: TGTGCCAGCAGCGAGGGGACAGGGTCTCAGCCCCAGCATTTT. It specifies CASSEGTGSQPQHF.

The V and J genes are TRBV11-2 and TRBJ2-1, with D perhaps TRBD1 (6 bases). Deletions cut 5 bases from V and 4 bases from J, with 9 bases between. The CDR3 is 13 residues long. Germline V CDR1 and CDR2: SGHAT, FQNNGV. This chain's CDR3 is CASSPDRYNEQFF. Here the CDR3 DNA reads TGTGCCAGCAGCCCTGACAGGTACAATGAGCAGTTCTTC. The full variable domain, in which reference TRBV11-2 and TRBJ2-1 provide the parts outside the CDR3, is EAGVAQSPRYKIIEKRQSVAFWCNPISGHATLYWYQQILGQGPKLLIQFQNNGVVDDSQLPKDRFSAERLKGVDSTLKIQPAKLEDSAVYLCASSPDRYNEQFFGPGTRLTVL.

CDR3 nucleotides: TGCGCCAGCAGTGGGTCTAGCGTCACCTACGAGCAGTACTTC. It is translated as CASSGSSVTYEQYF. The rearrangement links TRBV5-1 to TRBJ2-7, with D possibly matching TRBD2 (6 bases). The CDR3 runs 14 residues. CDR1 SGHRS and CDR2 YFSETQ come from the germline V gene. Between the trimmed V and J ends, which lost 5 bases and 2 bases, there was a span of 14 bases.

This sequence joins TRBV10-3 and TRBJ2-3, with a possible D match to TRBD1 (6 bases). The CDR3 has 14 amino acids. Germline CDR1 and CDR2: ENHRY and SYGVKD. Trimming pared 7 bases from V and 5 bases from J, leaving 16 bases between. DNA of the CDR3: TGTGCCATCACCGACAGGAAAGTCAGAGATACGCAGTATTTT. The encoded protein is CAITDRKVRDTQYF.